The 18 T cell receptor beta chains below come from one sample, sequenced in a study of blood T cell repertoires in COVID-19. Measured with immunoSEQ multiplex PCR; TCRdb has only the in-frame clones, and not every one. This table holds approximately 150,000 clones, around 88% found once. The sample comprised peripheral blood. The receptors originated from a human donor in a cohort sampled during active COVID-19.

The chain has TRBV19 and TRBJ2-7; TRBD2 matches 9 bases. The germline gives CDR1 LNHDA, CDR2 SQIVND (reference sequence). The CDR3 is 14 residues long. After removal of 4 bases from V and 6 bases from J, the junction contained 7 bases not matched to a gene. DNA of the CDR3: TGTGCCAGTAGTAACCCGGGACTAGCTTTCGAGCAGTACTTC. It encodes CASSNPGLAFEQYF.

The chain is built from TRBV7-9 and TRBJ2-7, with D hard to call. V lost 3 bases and J lost 4, with 4 bases in between. The CDR3 spans 11 residues. Germline CDR1 SEHNR, CDR2 FQNEAQ (reference sequence). The CDR3 region has the DNA TGTGCCAGCAGCTTTAGTTACGAGCAGTACTTC. Translation: CASSFSYEQYF. Variable domain in full (rest from reference TRBV7-9 and TRBJ2-7): DTGVSQNPRHKITKRGQNVTFRCDPISEHNRLYWYRQTLGQGPEFLTYFQNEAQLEKSRLLSDRFSAERPKGSFSTLEIQRTEQGDSAMYLCASSFSYEQYFGPGTRLTVT.

The chain joins TRBV2 to TRBJ2-3; D is possibly TRBD2 (6 bases). The CDR3 spans 14 residues. The V gene lost 5 bases and the J gene lost 1 base, with 10 bases spanning the gap. Germline lookup yields CDR1 SNHLY and CDR2 FYNNEI. CDR3 bases: TGTGCCAGCAGTCCGGGGGACGGCACAGATACGCAGTATTTT. This encodes CASSPGDGTDTQYF.

In its sample, this clone was seen once. V and J are TRBV24-1 and TRBJ1-5, with TRBD1 matching 9 bases. Germline CDR1 reads KGHDR; CDR2 reads SFDVKD. Trimming took 3 bases from V and 0 from J; bases not matched to a gene: 17. The CDR3 extends over 21 amino acids. DNA for the CDR3: TGTGCCACCAGTGATCCGAACGCCGGGACAGGGCCTTATTATAGCAATCAGCCCCAGCATTTT. Protein: CATSDPNAGTGPYYSNQPQHF.

This rearrangement joins TRBV5-1 to TRBJ2-1; 11 nucleotides line up with TRBD1. From germline, CDR1 is SGHRS and CDR2 YFSETQ. The V segment lost 4 bases and the J segment 6 bases; nucleotides outside the gene matches: 6. The CDR3 consists of 15 residues. As DNA, the CDR3 is TGCGCCAGCAGCCGTGGACAGGGGGCCGGCAATGAGCAGTTCTTC. This translates into CASSRGQGAGNEQFF.

V is TRBV6-6 and J is TRBJ1-5, with D unresolved. The germline gives CDR1 MNHNY, CDR2 SVGAGI (reference sequence). Trimming stripped 7 bases from V and 10 bases from J, with 17 bases between. The CDR3 runs 13 residues. The DNA of the CDR3 is TGTGCCAGCACTCCTTTCGACCGGGGTCCCCAGCATTTT. Translation gives CASTPFDRGPQHF.

This chain connects TRBV7-2 to TRBJ1-1; D is perhaps TRBD1 (6 bases). Germline assignment: CDR1 SGHTA and CDR2 FQGNSA. CDR3 size: 15 residues. Trimming left V 5 bases short and J 0 bases short, with 13 bases between. The CDR3 sequence is CASSPQTGMNTEAFF. The DNA of the CDR3 is TGTGCCAGCAGCCCCCAGACAGGTATGAACACTGAAGCTTTCTTT.

The chain has TRBV5-4 and TRBJ2-7, with 9 bases lining up with TRBD1. The CDR3 loop spans 13 amino acids. Germline V gene lookup returns CDR1 SGHNT and CDR2 YYREEE (reference sequence). Germline trimming cut 4 bases from V and 4 bases from J; bases unmatched to any gene: 3. CDR3 sequence (DNA): TGTGCCAGCAGCGGGGACAGGGCGTACGAGCAGTACTTC. Its protein product is CASSGDRAYEQYF.

This chain connects TRBV19 to TRBJ1-4, with a possible D match to TRBD1 (5 bases). The CDR3 length is 15 residues. Trimming removed 2 bases at V and 8 bases at J, with 15 bases between. Germline CDR1 LNHDA, CDR2 SQIVND (reference sequence). CDR3 in amino acids: CASSIIRQGGEKLFF. CDR3 bases: TGTGCCAGTAGTATAATCCGCCAGGGAGGCGAAAAACTGTTTTTT.

The chain has TRBV28 and TRBJ2-4; 8 positions match TRBD2. Germline-derived CDR1 and CDR2 are MDHEN and SYDVKM. The V and J ends lost 2 bases and 7 bases, in that order; junction bases with no gene match: 4. The CDR3 is 14 residues long. This chain's CDR3 is CASSLVGRGNIQYF. CDR3 sequence (DNA): TGTGCCAGCAGTTTAGTCGGGAGGGGGAACATTCAGTACTTC.

This chain uses TRBV7-6 with TRBJ2-2; D unresolved. Germline CDR1 is SGHVS and CDR2 is FNYEAQ. This CDR3 is 13 amino acids long. Trimming stripped 5 bases from V and 4 bases from J, with 8 bases between. The CDR3 loop is CASSRAGTGELFF. The CDR3 coding sequence is TGTGCCAGCAGCCGCGCAGGCACCGGGGAGCTGTTTTTT. The complete variable domain, with remaining parts taken from reference TRBV7-6 and TRBJ2-2, reads GAGVSQSPRYKVTKRGQDVALRCDPISGHVSLYWYRQALGQGPEFLTYFNYEAQQDKSGLPNDRFSAERPEGSISTLTIQRTEQRDSAMYRCASSRAGTGELFFGEGSRLTVL.

The V call is TRBV27, the J call TRBJ1-4; D gene unclear. The CDR3 is 14 amino acids. CDR1 is MNHEY and CDR2 is SMNVEV in the germline V gene (reference sequence). The V and J ends lost 3 bases and 8 bases respectively, with 13 bases between them. The CDR3 loop is CASSFLPGEEKLFF. The CDR3 region has the DNA TGTGCCAGCAGTTTTTTGCCGGGAGAAGAAAAACTGTTTTTT.

The rearrangement uses TRBV6-2 or TRBV6-3 and TRBJ2-7; TRBD2 might be the D (6 bases). The CDR3 length is 14 residues. In germline, CDR1 is MNHEY, CDR2 SVGEGT. V shed 2 bases and J shed 3 bases, with 11 bases lying between them. The CDR3 coding sequence is TGTGCCAGCAGTTACGAACTAGCCAACTACGAGCAGTACTTC. The encoded protein is CASSYELANYEQYF.

This clone was picked up a small number of times. V is TRBV3-1 (or the pseudogene TRBV3-2) and J is TRBJ2-7; 8 bases are a match to TRBD2. The V gene's germline CDR1 is LGHDT and CDR2 YNNKEL (reference sequence). The V segment lost 1 base and the J segment 5 bases; nucleotides outside the gene matches: 7. The CDR3 sequence is 15 residues long. CDR3 nucleotide sequence: TGTGCCAGCAGCCAAGGAGCGGGAGCAATTCACGAGCAGTACTTC. It is translated as CASSQGAGAIHEQYF.

The J gene is TRBJ2-5, the V gene TRBV6-5; possible D gene TRBD2, 5 bases. The CDR3 spans 14 residues. V was clipped by 0 bases and J by 2 bases, with 7 bases between them. Germline V gene lookup returns CDR1 MNHEY and CDR2 SVGAGI. CDR3: CASSYSGGQETQYF. The CDR3 DNA follows: TGTGCCAGCAGTTACTCGGGCGGGCAAGAGACCCAGTACTTC.

This clone has just a few counts. V gene TRBV20-1 combines with J gene TRBJ1-5; D perhaps matches TRBD1 (5 bases). This CDR3 region has 18 residues. CDR1 and CDR2 (germline): DFQATT, SNEGSKA (reference sequence). Trimming removed 3 bases at V and 1 base at J, with 22 bases between. The CDR3 here is CSASNRQDPRGSNQPQHF. For the CDR3, the DNA is TGCAGTGCTAGTAATCGTCAGGATCCCCGGGGGAGCAATCAGCCCCAGCATTTT.

The V call is TRBV4-1, the J call TRBJ1-2; no clear D gene. The germline CDR1 and CDR2 sequences are MGHRA and YSYEKL. The CDR3 covers 15 residues. V lost 4 bases and J lost 0, with 12 bases in between. CDR3 loop: CASSPGHGANYGYTF. The CDR3 DNA is TGCGCCAGCAGCCCCGGGCACGGGGCTAACTATGGCTACACCTTC.

A single count supports this clone. This sequence joins TRBV5-1 and TRBJ1-1; D not certain. Deletions cut 0 bases from V and 6 bases from J, with 18 bases between. CDR3 size: 16 residues. Per germline, CDR1 SGHRS and CDR2 YFSETQ. The CDR3 spells CASSLVVSTGGAEAFF. Here the CDR3 DNA reads TGCGCCAGCAGCTTGGTGGTTAGCACGGGAGGAGCTGAAGCTTTCTTT.